Included here is one TCR beta chain sequence, with context. Antigen: not known. The data originate from a study of T cell responses to AZD1222 COVID-19 vaccine. Study-wide findings and caveats: Regions left unmutated in variants are reportedly the target of nearly half of spike-specific TCRs. Repertoire sampling was restricted to post-peak T cell response timepoints. A mostly white British donor set with more females was recruited, and clonal diversity was possibly underestimated.

Sequencing used immunoSEQ multiplex PCR; TCRdb keeps in-frame clones, though not all of them. The sample has about 130,000 clones, about 90% seen once; the top ten hold over 1.5%. Sample: peripheral blood, taken on day 0 of AZD1222 vaccination. This TCR was recovered from an adult in good health.

CDR3 nucleotide sequence: TGCGCCAGCAGCTTCGGCAGGGGCCTTGGAGGCTACACCTTC. This sequence encodes CASSFGRGLGGYTF. This chain connects TRBV5-1 to TRBJ1-2; a weak D match, TRBD1 (6 bases). From germline, CDR1 is SGHRS and CDR2 YFSETQ. CDR3 size: 14 residues. V was pared by 2 bases and J by 8 bases, with 16 bases between.